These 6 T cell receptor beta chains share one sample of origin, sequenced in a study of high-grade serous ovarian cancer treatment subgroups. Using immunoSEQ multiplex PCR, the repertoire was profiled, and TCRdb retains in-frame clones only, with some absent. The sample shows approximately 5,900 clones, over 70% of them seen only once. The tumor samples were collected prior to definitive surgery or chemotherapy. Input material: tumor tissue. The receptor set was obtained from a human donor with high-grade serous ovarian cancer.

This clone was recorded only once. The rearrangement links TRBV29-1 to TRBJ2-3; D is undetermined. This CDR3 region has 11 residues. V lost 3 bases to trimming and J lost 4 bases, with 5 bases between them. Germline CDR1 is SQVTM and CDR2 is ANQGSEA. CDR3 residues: CSVEDPDTQYF. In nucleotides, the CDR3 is TGCAGCGTTGAGGATCCAGATACGCAGTATTTT.

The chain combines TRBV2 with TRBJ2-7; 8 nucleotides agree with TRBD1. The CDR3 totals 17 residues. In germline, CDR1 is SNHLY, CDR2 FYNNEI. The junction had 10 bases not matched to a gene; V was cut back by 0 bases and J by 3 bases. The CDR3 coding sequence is TGTGCCAGCAGTGAAGCGCTGTGGGTGGGACAGGTCTACGAGCAGTACTTC. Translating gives CASSEALWVGQVYEQYF.

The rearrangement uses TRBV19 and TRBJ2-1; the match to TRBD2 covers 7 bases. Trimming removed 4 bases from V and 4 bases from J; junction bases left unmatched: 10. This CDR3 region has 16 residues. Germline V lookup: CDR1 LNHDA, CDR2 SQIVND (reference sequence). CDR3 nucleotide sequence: TGTGCCAGTAGTACCTTCGGGACTACTAGTTACAATGAGCAGTTCTTC. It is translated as CASSTFGTTSYNEQFF.

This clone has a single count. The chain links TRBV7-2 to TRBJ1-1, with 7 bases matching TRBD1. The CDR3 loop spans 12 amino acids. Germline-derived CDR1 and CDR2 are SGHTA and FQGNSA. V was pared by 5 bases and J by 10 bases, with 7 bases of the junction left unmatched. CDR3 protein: CASSRTGWGAFF. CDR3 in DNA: TGTGCCAGCAGCCGGACAGGCTGGGGAGCTTTCTTT.

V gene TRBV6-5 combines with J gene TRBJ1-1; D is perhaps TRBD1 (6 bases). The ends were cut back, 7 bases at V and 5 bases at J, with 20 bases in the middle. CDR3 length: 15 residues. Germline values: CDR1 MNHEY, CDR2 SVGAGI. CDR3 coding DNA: TGTGCCAGCAACTTTATACAGGGAGTGGGGACTGAAGCTTTCTTT. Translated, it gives CASNFIQGVGTEAFF.

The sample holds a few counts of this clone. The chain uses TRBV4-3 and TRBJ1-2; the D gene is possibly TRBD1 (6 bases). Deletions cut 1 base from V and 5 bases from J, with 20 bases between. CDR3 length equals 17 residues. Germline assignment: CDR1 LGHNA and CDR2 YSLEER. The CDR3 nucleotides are TGCGCCAGCAGCCAAGCCGGGATGGTAGGGACACAGTATGGCTACACCTTC. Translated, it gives CASSQAGMVGTQYGYTF.